A single sample is the source of the 15 T cell receptor beta chains below, sequenced in a study of cytomegalovirus exposure and HLA in healthy donors. The study ran its PCR with 60 Vbeta and 13 Jbeta primers. The method was immunoSEQ multiplex PCR; TCRdb's version includes in-frame clones alone and lacks a portion of them. The repertoire has about 210,000 clones, 82% of them found once; the top ten carry approximately 5.7%. Sequenced: PBMCs. All receptors derive from a man aged 40-49 years in good health and CMV-seropositive.

The gene calls are TRBV29-1 and TRBJ2-7, with 9 nucleotides matching TRBD1. The V gene end was trimmed by 1 base and the J gene end by 0 bases; junction bases not matched to a gene: 4. Looked up from germline, CDR1 is SQVTM and CDR2 is ANQGSEA. CDR3 size: 15 residues. CDR3 nucleotide sequence: TGCAGCGTTGAAGCCGGACAGGGGTTCTCCTACGAGCAGTACTTC. Protein: CSVEAGQGFSYEQYF.

The V gene is TRBV5-6, the J gene TRBJ1-1, with TRBD1 matching 7 bases. V lost 3 bases, J lost 4 bases, and 15 bases stayed unmatched. Germline V lookup: CDR1 SGHDT, CDR2 YYEEEE. The CDR3 is 17 amino acids. The CDR3 DNA sequence: TGTGCCAGCAGCTCAGGTTTGACAGGGAGCGGGAGCACTGAAGCTTTCTTT. It specifies CASSSGLTGSGSTEAFF.

This clone has just a few counts. The V and J genes are TRBV5-1 and TRBJ2-5, with TRBD2 identical over 7 bases. Losses at the gene ends were 2 bases for V and 1 base for J; bases not matched to a gene: 8. The CDR3 sequence is 16 residues long. Germline V lookup: CDR1 SGHRS, CDR2 YFSETQ. The CDR3 coding sequence is TGCGCCAGCAGCTTTGGGTCTAGCGGCATCCAAGAGACCCAGTACTTC. Its protein is CASSFGSSGIQETQYF.

The table lists this clone with a few counts. The rearrangement links TRBV19 to TRBJ2-7, with 11 positions matching TRBD2. In germline, CDR1 is LNHDA, CDR2 SQIVND (reference sequence). CDR3 length: 13 amino acids. With 9 bases clipped from V and 4 bases from J, the junction kept 5 bases outside the gene matches. In DNA, the CDR3 is TGTGCCAGGTTAGCGGGAGGGCTATACGAGCAGTACTTC. Its protein product is CARLAGGLYEQYF.

This chain uses TRBV7-8 with TRBJ2-7; TRBD1 agrees at 8 bases. Germline assignment: CDR1 SGHVS and CDR2 FQNEAQ. The CDR3 is made up of 14 amino acids. The J segment lost 2 bases and the V segment lost 5 bases, leaving 5 bases of the junction unmatched. The CDR3 sequence: CASSHPGQAYEQYF. The CDR3 DNA is TGTGCCAGCAGCCACCCGGGACAGGCCTACGAGCAGTACTTC.

V is TRBV4-1 and J is TRBJ1-5; D remains unclear. Trimming cost V 1 base and J 1 base, with 11 bases left between them. CDR3 length equals 16 residues. The germline gives CDR1 MGHRA, CDR2 YSYEKL. CDR3: CASSQGVGVSNQPQHF. The CDR3, as DNA: TGCGCCAGCAGCCAAGGAGTGGGAGTGAGCAATCAGCCCCAGCATTTT.

This chain joins TRBV11-2 and TRBJ1-5, with D uncertain. The V gene's germline CDR1 is SGHAT and CDR2 FQNNGV. The CDR3 runs 13 residues. V was cut by 2 bases and J by 4 bases, with 6 bases left in between. This chain's CDR3 is CASSLRVNQPQHF. DNA for the CDR3: TGTGCCAGCAGCTTACGTGTGAATCAGCCCCAGCATTTT.

This clone was counted a few times. V is TRBV5-6 and J is TRBJ2-4; D might be TRBD2 (5 bases). The CDR3 spans 14 residues. Germline loops: CDR1 SGHDT, CDR2 YYEEEE. V was trimmed by 4 bases and J by 2 bases, leaving 10 bases between them. CDR3 region: CASSPIGTKNIQYF. As DNA, the CDR3 is TGTGCCAGCAGCCCCATCGGGACCAAAAACATTCAGTACTTC.

V gene TRBV9 combines with J gene TRBJ1-3, with no clear D. This CDR3 comprises 15 residues. Germline values: CDR1 SGDLS, CDR2 YYNGEE. The V gene lost 0 bases and the J gene lost 0 bases, with 7 bases spanning the gap. The CDR3 protein is CASSVVGSSGNTIYF. The DNA for the CDR3 is TGTGCCAGCAGCGTAGTGGGCAGCTCTGGAAACACCATATATTTT.

The genes are TRBV27 and TRBJ1-5; D is uncertain. The V gene lost 3 bases and the J gene lost 9 bases, with 9 bases spanning the gap. Germline CDR1 is MNHEY and CDR2 is SMNVEV (reference sequence). The CDR3 totals 12 residues. CDR3 DNA: TGTGCCAGCAGTTTTACTATGGGGCCCCAGCATTTT. It codes for CASSFTMGPQHF.

The chain has TRBV12-2 and TRBJ2-2; the DNA was not used to check the table's D call, TRBD2. TRBV12-2 is a known pseudogene. The CDR3 runs 17 residues. CDR3 in amino acids: CASRSKACGRPTGELFF. Written as DNA, the CDR3 is TGTGCAAGTCGCTCCAAGGCTTGCGGGAGGCCCACCGGGGAGCTGTTTTTT.

The chain has TRBV7-9 and TRBJ1-1; weak D call: TRBD1 (5 bases). Germline CDR1 reads SEHNR; CDR2 reads FQNEAQ (reference sequence). Trimming left V 5 bases short and J 1 base short, with 14 bases between. The CDR3 length is 15 residues. CDR3 nucleotides: TGTGCCAGCAGCCCCTCCCCAGGGCCGAACACTGAAGCTTTCTTT. Its protein is CASSPSPGPNTEAFF. The full variable domain, its missing parts supplied by reference TRBV7-9 and TRBJ1-1, is DTGVSQNPRHKITKRGQNVTFRCDPISEHNRLYWYRQTLGQGPEFLTYFQNEAQLEKSRLLSDRFSAERPKGSFSTLEIQRTEQGDSAMYLCASSPSPGPNTEAFFGQGTRLTVV.

This clone has more than one count but fewer than ten. The chain recombines TRBV29-1 with TRBJ2-7; the D is unclear. The CDR3 spans 13 residues. Trimming cost V 6 bases and J 0 bases, with 12 bases left between them. CDR1 and CDR2 (germline): SQVTM, ANQGSEA. CDR3 sequence: CSVLPGSSYEQYF. In DNA form, the CDR3 reads TGCAGCGTCCTTCCCGGTAGCTCCTACGAGCAGTACTTC.

CDR3 sequence reads: CASSLTADGYTF. The CDR3 DNA reads TGCGCCAGCAGCTTGACAGCGGACGGCTACACCTTC. This rearrangement joins TRBV5-1 to TRBJ1-2; D is unclear. Germline values: CDR1 SGHRS, CDR2 YFSETQ. The V end was cut by 1 base, the J end by 8 bases, with 9 bases between. The CDR3 has 12 residues.

The chain joins TRBV5-1 to TRBJ1-1; the D gene is possibly TRBD1 (5 bases). Germline lookup yields CDR1 SGHRS and CDR2 YFSETQ. V was pared by 4 bases and J by 2 bases, with 15 bases between. The CDR3 extends over 15 amino acids. The CDR3 reads CASSNHMTANTEAFF. In DNA, the CDR3 is TGCGCCAGCAGCAACCACATGACAGCTAACACTGAAGCTTTCTTT.